The source of this TCR beta chain is a study of T-cell reconstitution after alpha-beta-depleted transplantation in children. Trimming removed 6 bases from V and 13 bases from J; junction bases left unmatched: 9. In germline, CDR1 is DFQATT, CDR2 SNEGSKA (reference sequence). This CDR3 has 11 residues. Preparation of the TCRbeta library used unique molecular identifiers. Using its own MiXCR run on the PCR reads, TCRdb lists one record per CDR3 protein. This table holds approximately 590,000 distinct CDR3 sequences, roughly a tenth found once. This clonotype was recorded at least ten times. Here the sequenced sample was PBMCs from the stem cell graft donor, taken from the stem cell graft. The chain links TRBV20-1 to TRBJ2-1, with 7 bases lining up with TRBD2. The sequence came from a human donor who donated a stem cell graft to a child with acute myeloid leukemia. CDR3 DNA: TGCAGTGCAACCAACGGCGGGAGCCAGTTCTTC. Translating it yields CSATNGGSQFF.